A selection of T cell receptor beta chains follows, all from one sample in a study of CD8 T cells in Susac syndrome. Using its own MiXCR run on the immunoSEQ multiplex PCR reads, TCRdb lists one record per CDR3 protein. Counted here are approximately 170,000 distinct CDR3 sequences, about 91% occurring once; the ten biggest clones make up around 0.087%. Sequenced input: CD4+ T cells from PBMCs. These TCRs come from a human donor in good health. CDR3s include the opening cysteine and the closing phenylalanine or tryptophan. D genes are given only for firm matches. The size field is filled for only some rows; it gives once, few, many or a size class.

TRBJ2-5 | TRBD1 | TRBV5-4 | . | TGTGCCAGCAGCTTACCCGGGACAGGGAAAGAGACCCAGTACTTC | CASSLPGTGKETQYF
TRBJ2-2 | TRBD1 | TRBV18 | . | TGTGCCAGCTCACCACCGGGTCTAACAGGGGATCGCACCGGGGAGCTGTTTTTT | CASSPPGLTGDRTGELFF
TRBJ1-6 | . | TRBV27 | . | TGTGCCAGCACTGCTGGGAATTCACCCCTCCACTTT | CASTAGNSPLHF
TRBJ2-7 | . | TRBV5-1 | . | TGCGCCAGCAGCAAAACCCCGGACAGCCTTCTGTACGAGCAGTACTTC | CASSKTPDSLLYEQYF
TRBJ2-5 | . | TRBV2 | . | TGTGCCAGCGCCCAGGGTGGGGAGACCCAGTACTTC | CASAQGGETQYF
TRBJ1-5 | . | TRBV19 | . | TGTGCCAGTAGTATTCGCCCAGACAACGGTCAGCCCCAGCATTTT | CASSIRPDNGQPQHF
TRBJ1-1 | . | TRBV5-1 | . | TGCGCCAGCAGCTTGGAGCCTTCTGTGAACACTGAAGCTTTCTTT | CASSLEPSVNTEAFF
TRBJ1-3 | . | TRBV5-1 | . | TGCGCCAGCAGCTTGTCTCTGAGGACCTCTGGAAACACCATATATTTT | CASSLSLRTSGNTIYF
TRBJ1-1 | . | TRBV28 | . | TGTGCCAGCAGTCCCGGGGTTTCTTATACTGAAGCTTTCTTT | CASSPGVSYTEAFF
TRBJ2-3 | . | TRBV10-3 | . | TGTGCCATCAGTGGGGGGGGCACAGATACGCAGTATTTT | CAISGGGTDTQYF
TRBJ1-4 | . | TRBV6-6 | . | TGTGCCAGCAGTTCACTCAGGGGTACTACTAATGAAAAACTGTTTTTT | CASSSLRGTTNEKLFF
TRBJ1-1 | TRBD1 | TRBV20-1 | . | TGCAGTGCTAGAGTCGGGGGGACAGTGAACACTGAAGCTTTCTTT | CSARVGGTVNTEAFF
TRBJ1-1 | . | TRBV29-1 | . | TGCAGCGTTGAGGTACACACTGAAGCTTTCTTT | CSVEVHTEAFF
TRBJ2-7 | . | TRBV12-3/TRBV12-4 | . | TGTGCCAGCAGTTTTCAGACGGTCTCCTACGAGCAGTACTTC | CASSFQTVSYEQYF
TRBJ2-5 | . | TRBV7-2 | . | TGTGCCAGCAGCTTAGCACTAGTCCTACAAGAGACCCAGTACTTC | CASSLALVLQETQYF
TRBJ1-1 | . | TRBV5-1 | . | TGCGCCAGCAGCTTTACAGGGCCCACTGAAGCTTTCTTT | CASSFTGPTEAFF
TRBJ2-5 | . | TRBV12-3/TRBV12-4 | once | TGTGCCAGCAGTCCGCGGACGTATCAAGAGACCCAGTACTTC | CASSPRTYQETQYF
TRBJ2-2 | . | TRBV7-3 | . | TGTGCCAGCAGCCTCAGGTCCCCCGGGGAGCTGTTTTTT | CASSLRSPGELFF
TRBJ2-5 | . | TRBV3-1 | . | TGTGCCAGCAGCCAAGATTATAGCAGCCTAGGTCTAGAGACCCAGTACTTC | CASSQDYSSLGLETQYF
TRBJ2-5 | TRBD2 | TRBV6-2/TRBV6-3 | . | TGTGCCAGCAGCCGGGGACTAGCTGGGGCGGGAGAGACCCAGTACTTC | CASSRGLAGAGETQYF
TRBJ2-5 | TRBD2 | TRBV6-2/TRBV6-3 | . | TGTGCCAGCAGCCATCCGGGACTAGATGGCGAGACCCAGTACTTC | CASSHPGLDGETQYF
TRBJ1-2 | . | TRBV12-3/TRBV12-4 | few | TGTGCCAGCAGTTCTAACTATGGCTACACCTTC | CASSSNYGYTF
TRBJ2-7 | TRBD2 | TRBV5-1 | . | TGCGCCAGCAGCTCACCGGGACTAGCGGGAAAAGAGCAGTACTTC | CASSSPGLAGKEQYF
TRBJ1-5 | . | TRBV19 | once | TGTGCCAGTAGTCCCCCCAGGGAATCCTATCAGCCCCAGCATTTT | CASSPPRESYQPQHF
TRBJ1-1 | . | TRBV7-2 | once | TGTGCCAGCAGCTTAGGAGTCGACGACACTGAAGCTTTCTTT | CASSLGVDDTEAFF
TRBJ2-7 | TRBD1 | TRBV20-1 | . | TGCAGTGCCCAGACAGGGACGAACGACGAGCAGTACTTC | CSAQTGTNDEQYF
TRBJ2-5 | . | TRBV12-3/TRBV12-4 | . | TGTGCCAGCAGTTTAGCGCGTCGCACGCGATGGGGGGCCCAGTACTTC | CASSLARRTRWGAQYF
TRBJ2-1 | TRBD2 | TRBV7-6 | . | TGTGCCAGCAGCCCCGGACTAGCGGGAGTAACGGGGAATGAGCAGTTCTTC | CASSPGLAGVTGNEQFF
TRBJ1-1 | TRBD1 | TRBV6-2/TRBV6-3 | . | TGTGCCATCGAGGACAGGAAGAACACTGAAGCTTTCTTT | CAIEDRKNTEAFF
TRBJ1-4 | . | TRBV7-2 | . | TGTGCCAGCAGCCGCCCAGGGAGGAGGAGTGAAAAACTGTTTTTT | CASSRPGRRSEKLFF
TRBJ2-7 | . | TRBV4-3 | . | TGCGCCAGCAGCCAAGATCCGTGGGGCGGGGCGCACTACGAGCAGTACTTC | CASSQDPWGGAHYEQYF
TRBJ1-1 | . | TRBV18 | . | TGTGCCAGCTCACCCCGGACGGATAACACTGAAGCTTTCTTT | CASSPRTDNTEAFF
TRBJ2-7 | TRBD2 | TRBV5-1 | . | TGCGCCAGCAGCTTGGACCGACTAGCTAGCTCCTACGAGCAGTACTTC | CASSLDRLASSYEQYF
TRBJ2-5 | . | TRBV30 | . | TGTGCCTGGAGTTTCCGACAGGCCCAAGAGACCCAGTACTTC | CAWSFRQAQETQYF
TRBJ1-1 | . | TRBV6-5 | once | TGTGCCAGCAGTTACCATTGGCAGGGGAACACTGAAGCTTTCTTT | CASSYHWQGNTEAFF
TRBJ2-1 | . | TRBV7-9 | once | TGTGCCAGCAGCCATGAAAGGCCCCATGAGCAGTTCTTC | CASSHERPHEQFF
TRBJ2-1 | TRBD2 | TRBV20-1 | once | TGCAGTGTCAGTCCCTTACTAGCGGGGGAGAACTACAATGAGCAGTTCTTC | CSVSPLLAGENYNEQFF
TRBJ1-1 | . | TRBV20-1 | . | TGCAGTGCTATTCCCAGACCGAACACTGAAGCTTTCTTT | CSAIPRPNTEAFF
TRBJ2-3 | . | TRBV7-9 | once | TGTGCCAGCATCCTCGTTGGCAGGGATTATACGCAGTATTTT | CASILVGRDYTQYF